Each of the 27 T cell receptor beta chains below was sequenced from the same sample in a study of blood T cells in healthy people across ages. Primers used in a second PCR of roughly 6 to 11 cycles were a sample-barcoded 5' primer and a J-beta primer mix. TCRdb ran MiXCR on the 5' RACE reads and lists one entry per CDR3 protein. Among approximately 800,000 distinct CDR3 sequences listed, more than 50% were seen once. The sample was blood. The receptors were gathered from a man aged 35 to 55 in good health.

This chain connects TRBV11-2 to TRBJ2-7; TRBD2 agrees at 8 bases. Germline V gene lookup returns CDR1 SGHAT and CDR2 FQNNGV. Losses at the gene ends were 4 bases for V and 2 bases for J; bases not matched to a gene: 4. The CDR3 is 14 residues long. In DNA form, the CDR3 reads TGTGCCAGCAGCTCCAGGCGGGAGGCCTACGAGCAGTACTTC. Translated: CASSSRREAYEQYF.

The chain links TRBV15 to TRBJ2-3; 8 bases are shared with TRBD2. V shed 3 bases, J shed 1 base, and the junction held 3 bases outside the gene matches. The germline V gene has CDR1 LNHNV and CDR2 YYDKDF (reference sequence). CDR3 length: 15 amino acids. The CDR3 bases are TGTGCCACCAGCAGGGCGACTAGCGGCACAGATACGCAGTATTTT. Translating it yields CATSRATSGTDTQYF.

This clonotype was recorded many times. V is TRBV29-1 and J is TRBJ2-3, with 9 nucleotides matching TRBD2. The length of the CDR3 is 14 residues. The trim removed 6 bases at V and 4 bases at J, leaving 8 bases unmatched. Germline V gives CDR1 SQVTM, CDR2 ANQGSEA. The CDR3 loop reads CSVDSGGGADTQYF. Here the CDR3 DNA reads TGCAGCGTCGATAGCGGGGGAGGCGCAGATACGCAGTATTTT.

The chain uses TRBV7-7 and TRBJ2-3; D may match TRBD1 or TRBD2 (5 bases each). The CDR3 is 14 residues long. Trimming took off 1 base at V and 7 bases at J, with 12 bases between the two ends. CDR1 and CDR2 (germline): SSHAT, FNYEAQ (reference sequence). The CDR3 region is CASSLDGTRHTQYF. CDR3 nucleotides: TGTGCCAGCAGCTTAGATGGGACGAGACATACGCAGTATTTT.

The chain joins TRBV18 to TRBJ2-5; 8 bases are a match to TRBD1. The germline V gene encodes CDR1 KGHSH and CDR2 LQKENI. The CDR3 sequence is 15 residues long. Trimming cost V 3 bases and J 4 bases; bases outside gene matches: 7. CDR3 loop: CASSPKTGAAETQYF. The CDR3 DNA sequence: TGTGCCAGCTCACCGAAGACAGGGGCTGCAGAGACCCAGTACTTC.

The chain joins TRBV11-1 to TRBJ2-1; 8 positions agree with TRBD2. The CDR3 covers 17 residues. Trimming removed 3 bases from V and 0 bases from J; junction bases left unmatched: 7. Germline V gene sequence: CDR1 SGHAT, CDR2 FQDESV (reference sequence). CDR3 sequence: CASSFSAGGSSYNEQFF. The CDR3, as DNA: TGTGCCAGCAGCTTTAGTGCGGGGGGCAGCTCCTACAATGAGCAGTTCTTC.

There are a few counts of this clonotype. V usage is TRBV7-3 and J usage is TRBJ2-1, with 11 bases fitting TRBD2. Germline V gives CDR1 SGHTA, CDR2 FQGTGA. J was trimmed by 5 bases and V by 0 bases; bases with no gene match: 0. The CDR3 covers 15 residues. In DNA, the CDR3 is TGTGCCAGCAGCTTAACTAGCGGGGGGGACAATGAGCAGTTCTTC. The encoded protein is CASSLTSGGDNEQFF.

The rearrangement joins TRBV6-2 or TRBV6-3 to TRBJ2-7; D may be TRBD2 (6 bases). The V end lost 6 bases, the J end lost 6 bases, and 15 bases lay between the germline ends. Looked up from germline, CDR1 is MNHEY and CDR2 is SVGEGT. The CDR3 runs to 13 residues. CDR3 in amino acids: CASRRPGLGEQYF. CDR3 nucleotide sequence: TGTGCCAGCAGGCGGCCGGGACTCGGCGAGCAGTACTTC.

Points on this clonotype: Just one base apart from a much larger clone, this may be a read error. The V gene is TRBV7-9, the J gene TRBJ2-5; no clear D gene. This CDR3 contains 10 residues. The V end lost 5 bases, the J end lost 3 bases, and 1 base lay between the germline ends. Germline V gene lookup returns CDR1 SEHNR and CDR2 FQNEAQ (reference sequence). The CDR3 protein is CASSKETQYF. The CDR3 nucleotides read TGTGCCAGCAGCAAAGAGACCCAGTACTTC.

This chain joins TRBV18 and TRBJ2-5; 11 bases are shared with TRBD2. The CDR3 length is 16 residues. Germline values: CDR1 KGHSH, CDR2 LQKENI. V shed 5 bases and J 5 bases; nucleotides not matched to a gene: 10. The chain's CDR3 is CASSGTSGTPLETQYF. CDR3 sequence (DNA): TGTGCCAGCTCAGGGACTAGCGGCACCCCGCTGGAGACCCAGTACTTC.

The chain combines TRBV5-1 with TRBJ2-2, with D unclear. Germline loops: CDR1 SGHRS, CDR2 YFSETQ. The CDR3 loop spans 14 amino acids. Trimming pared 0 bases from V and 7 bases from J, leaving 10 bases between. The CDR3 nucleotides read TGCGCCAGCAGCTTGGGCCTGCAAGGCGGGGAGCTGTTTTTT. This codes for CASSLGLQGGELFF.

The gene calls are TRBV28 and TRBJ2-1; D might be TRBD1 (5 bases). CDR1 MDHEN and CDR2 SYDVKM come from the germline V gene. The CDR3 sequence is 12 residues long. V was cut by 8 bases and J by 6 bases, with 11 bases left in between. The CDR3 nucleotides read TGTGCCAGCCAGGGAAACATCAATGAGCAGTTCTTC. The encoded protein is CASQGNINEQFF.

This clonotype was observed a single time. The chain employs TRBV12-3 or TRBV12-4 and TRBJ2-1, with 8 bases matching TRBD1. The CDR3 totals 14 residues. With V trimmed by 7 bases and J by 3 bases, 5 bases remained unmatched. CDR3 sequence reads: CASKITGGYNEQFF. CDR3 nucleotides: TGTGCCAGCAAAATAACAGGGGGCTACAATGAGCAGTTCTTC.

The rearrangement joins TRBV7-8 to TRBJ2-1, with D possibly matching TRBD2 (6 bases). CDR3 length equals 13 residues. The germline V and J ends were trimmed by 5 bases and 9 bases, with 14 bases remaining between them. Per germline, CDR1 SGHVS and CDR2 FQNEAQ. The CDR3 spells CASSPTGEREQFF. The CDR3 nucleotides are TGTGCCAGCAGCCCGACGGGAGAACGTGAGCAGTTCTTC.

The J gene is TRBJ2-7, the V gene TRBV20-1; D not resolved. The germline V and J ends were trimmed by 0 bases and 6 bases, with 18 bases remaining between them. CDR3 size: 15 residues. The germline gives CDR1 DFQATT, CDR2 SNEGSKA (reference sequence). The CDR3 loop is CSARDTKGLSGEQYF. CDR3 nucleotide sequence: TGCAGTGCTAGAGATACGAAAGGGCTTAGTGGCGAGCAGTACTTC.

This clonotype showed up just a few times. The rearrangement uses TRBV20-1 and TRBJ1-2; tentative D call: TRBD1 (6 bases). Between the trimmed V and J ends, which lost 3 bases and 5 bases, there was a span of 19 bases. This CDR3 is 15 amino acids long. Germline loops: CDR1 DFQATT, CDR2 SNEGSKA (reference sequence). For the CDR3, the DNA is TGCAGTGCTAGGAACTCGGGGGGAGGGGGATATGGCTACACCTTC. This translates into CSARNSGGGGYGYTF.

This clonotype was found a few times. CDR3 coding DNA: TGTGCCAGCAGCTTACAGGGTTTAGGGACAGATACGCAGTATTTT. Protein sequence: CASSLQGLGTDTQYF. The J gene is TRBJ2-3, the V gene TRBV5-6, with a possible D match to TRBD1 (6 bases). The length of the CDR3 is 15 residues. Germline V gene lookup returns CDR1 SGHDT and CDR2 YYEEEE. V was shortened by 2 bases and J by 3 bases, with 13 bases between the two germline ends.

The chain uses TRBV7-9 and TRBJ2-1; possible D gene TRBD2, 5 bases. Trimming left V 1 base short and J 9 bases short, with 13 bases between. The length of the CDR3 is 14 residues. Germline CDR1 and CDR2: SEHNR and FQNEAQ (reference sequence). The CDR3 region is CASSLGQVRGEQFF. The CDR3 DNA sequence: TGTGCCAGCAGCTTAGGACAAGTCCGGGGTGAGCAGTTCTTC.

The chain combines TRBV7-2 with TRBJ2-2; the D gene could be TRBD1 or TRBD2 (5 bases each). CDR3 length: 15 amino acids. CDR1 is SGHTA, CDR2 FQGNSA, per germline. V lost 8 bases and J 1 base, leaving 14 bases between the germline ends. The DNA of the CDR3 is TGTGCCAGCGACTCGGGGACCCGGAACACCGGGGAGCTGTTTTTT. This gives the protein CASDSGTRNTGELFF.

On this clonotype: One junction end disagrees with the germline gene, perhaps due to a read error. The chain couples TRBV6-1 to TRBJ2-4, with a tentative D call TRBD2 (6 bases). The CDR3 covers 16 residues. Per germline, CDR1 MNHNS and CDR2 SASEGT. The CDR3 DNA follows: TGTGCCAGCAGTGTCTTAACGGGGACTCGGCCATACGAGCAGGACTTC. Amino acids: CASSVLTGTRPYEQDF.

The chain combines TRBV2 with TRBJ2-7; D call uncertain. CDR1 SNHLY and CDR2 FYNNEI come from the germline V gene. The ends were cut back, 7 bases at V and 0 bases at J, with 13 bases in the middle. The length of the CDR3 is 14 residues. CDR3 protein: CASKRDLDSYEQYF. For the CDR3, the DNA is TGTGCCAGCAAAAGGGATCTCGACTCCTACGAGCAGTACTTC.

This clonotype was seen more than once but under ten times. V usage is TRBV7-9 and J usage is TRBJ2-7, with 8 nucleotides matching TRBD1. This CDR3 has 15 amino acids. Germline lookup yields CDR1 SEHNR and CDR2 FQNEAQ (reference sequence). With V trimmed by 4 bases and J by 2 bases, 7 bases remained unmatched. CDR3 residues: CASSSTDRVTYEQYF. In DNA form, the CDR3 reads TGTGCCAGCAGCTCAACGGACAGGGTGACCTACGAGCAGTACTTC.

The chain carries TRBV20-1 and TRBJ2-7, with D maybe TRBD2 (6 bases). The germline V and J ends were trimmed by 6 bases and 2 bases, with 14 bases remaining between them. This CDR3 is 13 amino acids long. Germline V gene lookup returns CDR1 DFQATT and CDR2 SNEGSKA (reference sequence). DNA of the CDR3: TGCAGTGCGACTAAGGAGGGTCCCTACGAGCAGTACTTC. Its translation: CSATKEGPYEQYF.

This clonotype was found once. CDR3 bases: TGTGCCAGCATGGTTCCTCAACCGGGACAGGGGGCCTACGAGCAGTACTTC. This codes for CASMVPQPGQGAYEQYF. V gene TRBV28 combines with J gene TRBJ2-7; 11 bases fit TRBD1. J was trimmed by 2 bases and V by 7 bases; bases with no gene match: 13. The germline gives CDR1 MDHEN, CDR2 SYDVKM. The CDR3 is 17 amino acids. Full variable domain (outside the CDR3, taken from reference TRBV28 and TRBJ2-7): DVKVTQSSRYLVKRTGEKVFLECVQDMDHENMFWYRQDPGLGLRLIYFSYDVKMKEKGDIPEGYSVSREKKERFSLILESASTNQTSMYLCASMVPQPGQGAYEQYFGPGTRLTVT.

The chain uses TRBV28 and TRBJ2-4; weak D call: TRBD2 (7 bases). Gene TRBJ2-7 matches the end of the DNA better, so the J call may be wrong. The CDR3 runs 12 residues. Germline-derived CDR1 and CDR2 are MDHEN and SYDVKM. The CDR3 loop is CAGGGGLNEQYF. CDR3 coding DNA: TGTGCGGGAGGGGGAGGGCTCAACGAGCAGTACTTC.

This clonotype occurred a few times. This chain links TRBV18 with TRBJ2-4, with D unclear. V was clipped by 2 bases and J by 7 bases, with 3 bases between them. CDR1 is KGHSH and CDR2 is LQKENI in the germline V gene. The CDR3 is made up of 11 amino acids. The CDR3 spells CASSPNNIQYF. The CDR3 region has the DNA TGTGCCAGCTCACCAAACAACATTCAGTACTTC.

This clonotype was counted once. At one of its ends the junction is not consistent with the germline gene, which may arise from a read error. V usage is TRBV20-1 and J usage is TRBJ2-4, with D hard to call. Germline CDR1 is DFQATT and CDR2 is SNEGSKA (reference sequence). This CDR3 region has 14 residues. As DNA, the CDR3 is TGCAGTGCTAGAAGAGGAGAAGCCGAAAACATTCAGTACTTC. It specifies CSARRGEAENIQYF.